This T cell receptor (beta chain) stems from a study of cytomegalovirus exposure and HLA in healthy donors. Study conclusions and caveats: Earlier results showed most TCR beta V segments being productive about 90% or about 30% of the time. Follow-up analysis seemed to connect common viral pathogens with several of the most significant clusters identified. Most TCR sequences were rare, but some public TCRs occurred in many donors.

CDR1 is MNHEY, CDR2 SVGAGI, per germline. The CDR3 contains 13 residues. The V gene lost 6 bases and the J gene lost 5 bases, with 13 bases spanning the gap. Comment on this clone: No antigen is known for it.

Although they were nominally healthy when sampled, donors likely had unrecorded immune exposures. Researchers ran the PCR with 60 Vbeta and 13 Jbeta primers. Sequencing used immunoSEQ multiplex PCR; TCRdb keeps in-frame clones, though not all of them. The data hold some 100,000 clones, with 65% to 75% observed a single time. Sequenced material: PBMCs. This clonotype originated in a woman aged 50 to 60 in good health and CMV-seropositive. The chain has TRBV6-5 and TRBJ1-1; no clear D gene. The CDR3 bases are TGTGCCAGCAGCGCTCTGAGAGGAACTGAAGCTTTCTTT. The encoded protein is CASSALRGTEAFF.